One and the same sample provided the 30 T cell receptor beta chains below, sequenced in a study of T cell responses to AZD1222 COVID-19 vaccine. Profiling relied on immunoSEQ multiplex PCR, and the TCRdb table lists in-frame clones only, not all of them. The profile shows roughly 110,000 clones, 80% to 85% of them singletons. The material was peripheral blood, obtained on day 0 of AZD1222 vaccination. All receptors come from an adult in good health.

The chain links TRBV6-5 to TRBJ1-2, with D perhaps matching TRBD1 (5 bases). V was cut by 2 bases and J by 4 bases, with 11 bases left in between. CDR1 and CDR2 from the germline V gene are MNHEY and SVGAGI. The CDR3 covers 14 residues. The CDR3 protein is CASSYDGQGYGYTF. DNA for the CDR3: TGTGCCAGCAGTTACGACGGCCAGGGCTATGGCTACACCTTC.

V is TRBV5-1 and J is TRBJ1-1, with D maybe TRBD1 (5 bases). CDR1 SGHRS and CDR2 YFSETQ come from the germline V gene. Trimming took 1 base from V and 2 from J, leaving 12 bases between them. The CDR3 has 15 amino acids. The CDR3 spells CASSLLGVDNTEAFF. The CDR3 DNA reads TGCGCCAGCAGCTTGTTAGGGGTAGATAACACTGAAGCTTTCTTT.

CDR3: CASTGLAETGNEQFF. The CDR3 coding sequence is TGTGCCAGTACGGGACTAGCGGAGACCGGCAATGAGCAGTTCTTC. The chain links TRBV19 to TRBJ2-1, with 11 bases aligning to TRBD2. The J segment lost 6 bases and the V segment lost 7 bases, leaving 8 bases of the junction unmatched. The CDR3 extends over 15 amino acids. Germline V gives CDR1 LNHDA, CDR2 SQIVND (reference sequence).

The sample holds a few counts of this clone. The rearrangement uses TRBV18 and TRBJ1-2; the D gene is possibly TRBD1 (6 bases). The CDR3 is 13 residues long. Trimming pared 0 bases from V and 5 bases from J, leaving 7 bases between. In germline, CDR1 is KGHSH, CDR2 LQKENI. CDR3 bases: TGTGCCAGCTCACCACCGGGACAATATGGCTACACCTTC. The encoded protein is CASSPPGQYGYTF.

CDR3 protein: CASITEGNIQYF. The CDR3 nucleotides read TGTGCCAGCATCACGGAGGGGAACATTCAGTACTTC. The chain joins TRBV2 to TRBJ2-4; TRBD2 is a possible D gene (6 bases). Per the germline V gene, CDR1 is SNHLY and CDR2 is FYNNEI. The CDR3 is made up of 12 amino acids. V was shortened by 7 bases and J by 7 bases, with 11 bases between the two germline ends.

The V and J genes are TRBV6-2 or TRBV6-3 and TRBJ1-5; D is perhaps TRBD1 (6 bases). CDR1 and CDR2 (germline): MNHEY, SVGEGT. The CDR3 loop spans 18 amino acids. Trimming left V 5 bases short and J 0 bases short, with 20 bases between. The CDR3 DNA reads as TGTGCCAGCAGTAAACAGGGTGGGTTAACCTATAGCAATCAGCCCCAGCATTTT. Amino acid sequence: CASSKQGGLTYSNQPQHF.

The CDR3 sequence: CASYRGHQETQYF. For the CDR3, the DNA is TGTGCCAGTTACAGGGGGCACCAAGAGACCCAGTACTTC. V is TRBV6-5 and J is TRBJ2-5; 9 bases agree with TRBD1. This CDR3 comprises 13 residues. Per the germline V gene, CDR1 is MNHEY and CDR2 is SVGAGI. V shed 9 bases, J shed 0 bases, and the junction held 2 bases outside the gene matches.

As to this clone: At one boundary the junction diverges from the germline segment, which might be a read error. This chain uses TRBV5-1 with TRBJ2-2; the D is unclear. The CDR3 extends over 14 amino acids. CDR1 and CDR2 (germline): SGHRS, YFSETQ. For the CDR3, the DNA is TGCGCCAGCAGGTTGGAACTGATCACCGGGGAGCTGTTTTTT. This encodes CASRLELITGELFF.

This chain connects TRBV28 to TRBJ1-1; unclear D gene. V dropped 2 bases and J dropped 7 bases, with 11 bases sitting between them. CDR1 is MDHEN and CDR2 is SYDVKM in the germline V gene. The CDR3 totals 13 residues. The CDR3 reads CASSLEGIGEAFF. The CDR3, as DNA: TGTGCCAGCAGTTTAGAAGGGATCGGTGAAGCTTTCTTT.

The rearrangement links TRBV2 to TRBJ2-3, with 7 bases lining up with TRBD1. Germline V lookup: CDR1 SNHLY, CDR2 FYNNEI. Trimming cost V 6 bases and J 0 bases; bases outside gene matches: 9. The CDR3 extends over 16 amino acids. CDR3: CASRDRTGQSTDTQYF. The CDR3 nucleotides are TGTGCCAGCAGGGACCGGACAGGCCAGAGCACAGATACGCAGTATTTT.

The CDR3 coding sequence is TGCGCCAGCAGCCAAGATTTCACTAGCGGGAGGACCACCTACAATGAGCAGTTCTTC. Translated: CASSQDFTSGRTTYNEQFF. The V gene is TRBV4-1, the J gene TRBJ2-1, with 12 bases that match TRBD2. The CDR3 has 19 amino acids. CDR1 MGHRA and CDR2 YSYEKL come from the germline V gene. J lost 2 bases, V lost 0 bases, and 8 bases had no gene match.

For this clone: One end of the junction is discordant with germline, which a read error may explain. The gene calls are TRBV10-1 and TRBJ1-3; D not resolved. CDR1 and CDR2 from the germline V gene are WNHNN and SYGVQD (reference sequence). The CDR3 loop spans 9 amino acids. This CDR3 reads CASSDRNDF. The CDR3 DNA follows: TGCGCCAGCAGTGATAGAAACGATTTT.

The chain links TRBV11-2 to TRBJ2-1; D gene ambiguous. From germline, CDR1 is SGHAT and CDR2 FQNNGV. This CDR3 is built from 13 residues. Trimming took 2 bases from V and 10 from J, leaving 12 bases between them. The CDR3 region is CASSLSRAGEQFF. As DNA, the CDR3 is TGTGCCAGCAGCTTAAGTCGGGCCGGAGAGCAGTTCTTC.

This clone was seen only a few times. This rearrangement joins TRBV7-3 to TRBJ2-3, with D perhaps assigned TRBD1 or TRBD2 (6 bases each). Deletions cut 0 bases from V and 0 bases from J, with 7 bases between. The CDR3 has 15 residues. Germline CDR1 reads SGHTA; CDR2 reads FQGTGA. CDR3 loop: CASSLTGGSTDTQYF. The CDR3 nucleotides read TGTGCCAGCAGCTTAACAGGGGGGAGCACAGATACGCAGTATTTT.

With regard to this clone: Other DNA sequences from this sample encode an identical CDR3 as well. In nucleotides, the CDR3 is TGTGCCAGCAGTTACTCGTCCAGCGGGGGCCCCGAGCAGTATTTT. Its protein product is CASSYSSSGGPEQYF. This chain joins TRBV6-5 and TRBJ2-3; TRBD2 matches 8 bases. The CDR3 is 15 amino acids. Germline lookup yields CDR1 MNHEY and CDR2 SVGAGI. After removal of 0 bases from V and 11 bases from J, the junction contained 10 bases not matched to a gene.

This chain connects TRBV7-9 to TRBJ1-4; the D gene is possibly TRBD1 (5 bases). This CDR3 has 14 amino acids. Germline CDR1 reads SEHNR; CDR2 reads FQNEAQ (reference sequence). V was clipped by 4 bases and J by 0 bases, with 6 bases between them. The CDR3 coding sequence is TGTGCCAGCAGCTGGGGCGCAACTAATGAAAAACTGTTTTTT. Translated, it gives CASSWGATNEKLFF.

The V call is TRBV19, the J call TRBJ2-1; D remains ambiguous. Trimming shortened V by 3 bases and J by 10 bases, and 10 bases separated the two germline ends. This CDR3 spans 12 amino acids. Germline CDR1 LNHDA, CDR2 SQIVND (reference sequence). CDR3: CASSIRGREQFF. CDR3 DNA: TGTGCCAGTAGTATCCGAGGTAGGGAGCAGTTCTTC.

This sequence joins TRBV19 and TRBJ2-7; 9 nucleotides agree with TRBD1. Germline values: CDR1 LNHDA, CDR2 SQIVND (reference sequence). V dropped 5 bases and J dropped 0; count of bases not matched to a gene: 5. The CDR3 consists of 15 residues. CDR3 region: CASSPRQGGSYEQYF. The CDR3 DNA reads TGTGCCAGTAGTCCTCGACAGGGGGGCTCCTACGAGCAGTACTTC.

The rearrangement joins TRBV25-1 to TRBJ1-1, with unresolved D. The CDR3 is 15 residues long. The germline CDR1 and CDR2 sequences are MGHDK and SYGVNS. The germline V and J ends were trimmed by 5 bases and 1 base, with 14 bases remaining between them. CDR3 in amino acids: CASSSVPWGNTEAFF. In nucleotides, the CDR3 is TGTGCCAGCAGTAGTGTTCCGTGGGGGAACACTGAAGCTTTCTTT.

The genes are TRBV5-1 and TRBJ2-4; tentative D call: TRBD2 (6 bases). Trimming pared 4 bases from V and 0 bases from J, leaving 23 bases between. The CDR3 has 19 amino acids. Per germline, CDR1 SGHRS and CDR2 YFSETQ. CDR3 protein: CASSPPGTPGTLAKNIQYF. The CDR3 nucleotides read TGCGCCAGCAGCCCCCCGGGGACTCCGGGAACGCTAGCCAAAAACATTCAGTACTTC.

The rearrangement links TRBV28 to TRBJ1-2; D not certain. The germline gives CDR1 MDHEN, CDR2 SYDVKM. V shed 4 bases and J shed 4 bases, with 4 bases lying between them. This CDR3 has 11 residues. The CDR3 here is CASSSLYGYTF. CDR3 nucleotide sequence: TGTGCCAGCAGTTCCCTCTATGGCTACACCTTC.

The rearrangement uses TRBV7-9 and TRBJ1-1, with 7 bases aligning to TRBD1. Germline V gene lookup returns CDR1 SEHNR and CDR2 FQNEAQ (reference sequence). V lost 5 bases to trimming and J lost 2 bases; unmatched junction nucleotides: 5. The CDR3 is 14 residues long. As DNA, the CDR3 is TGTGCCAGCAGCCCCGACAGGGACAACACTGAAGCTTTCTTT. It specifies CASSPDRDNTEAFF. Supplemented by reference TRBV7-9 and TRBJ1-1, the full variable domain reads DTGVSQNPRHKITKRGQNVTFRCDPISEHNRLYWYRQTLGQGPEFLTYFQNEAQLEKSRLLSDRFSAERPKGSFSTLEIQRTEQGDSAMYLCASSPDRDNTEAFFGQGTRLTVV.

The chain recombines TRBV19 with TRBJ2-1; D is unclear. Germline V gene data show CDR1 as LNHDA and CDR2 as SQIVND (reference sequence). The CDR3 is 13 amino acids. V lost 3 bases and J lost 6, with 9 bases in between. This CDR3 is CASSILTINEQFF. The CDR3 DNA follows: TGTGCCAGTAGTATTCTAACGATCAATGAGCAGTTCTTC. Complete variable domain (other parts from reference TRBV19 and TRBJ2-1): DGGITQSPKYLFRKEGQNVTLSCEQNLNHDAMYWYRQDPGQGLRLIYYSQIVNDFQKGDIAEGYSVSREKKESFPLTVTSAQKNPTAFYLCASSILTINEQFFGPGTRLTVL.

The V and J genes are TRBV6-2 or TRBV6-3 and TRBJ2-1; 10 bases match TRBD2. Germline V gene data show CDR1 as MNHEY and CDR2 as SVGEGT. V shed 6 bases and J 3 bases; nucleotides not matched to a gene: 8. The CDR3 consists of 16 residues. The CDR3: CASSPSLAGIYNEQFF. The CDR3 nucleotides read TGTGCCAGCAGCCCTTCACTAGCGGGGATCTACAATGAGCAGTTCTTC.

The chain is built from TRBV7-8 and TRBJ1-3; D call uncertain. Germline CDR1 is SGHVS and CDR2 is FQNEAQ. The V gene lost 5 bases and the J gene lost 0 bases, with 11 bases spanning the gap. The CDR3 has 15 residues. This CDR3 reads CASSTQHHSGNTIYF. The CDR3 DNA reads TGTGCCAGCAGCACACAACATCACTCTGGAAACACCATATATTTT.

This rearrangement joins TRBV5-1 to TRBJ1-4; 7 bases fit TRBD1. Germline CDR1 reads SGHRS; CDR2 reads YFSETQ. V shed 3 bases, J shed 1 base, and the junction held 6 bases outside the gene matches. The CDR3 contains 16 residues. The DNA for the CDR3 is TGCGCCAGCAGCTATCGGACAGGCCAAACTAATGAAAAACTGTTTTTT. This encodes CASSYRTGQTNEKLFF.

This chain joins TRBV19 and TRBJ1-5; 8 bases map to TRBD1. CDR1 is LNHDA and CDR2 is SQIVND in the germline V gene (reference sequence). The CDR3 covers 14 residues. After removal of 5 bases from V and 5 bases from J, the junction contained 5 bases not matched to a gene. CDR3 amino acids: CASSPGQAYQPQHF. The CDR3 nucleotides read TGTGCCAGTAGTCCGGGACAGGCTTATCAGCCCCAGCATTTT. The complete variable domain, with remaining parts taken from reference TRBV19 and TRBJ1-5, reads DGGITQSPKYLFRKEGQNVTLSCEQNLNHDAMYWYRQDPGQGLRLIYYSQIVNDFQKGDIAEGYSVSREKKESFPLTVTSAQKNPTAFYLCASSPGQAYQPQHFGDGTRLSIL.

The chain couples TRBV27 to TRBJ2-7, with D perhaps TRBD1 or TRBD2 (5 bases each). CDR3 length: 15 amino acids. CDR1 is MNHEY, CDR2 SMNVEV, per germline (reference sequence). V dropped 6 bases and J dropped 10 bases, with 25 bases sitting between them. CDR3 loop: CASSPSSGRYNPQYF. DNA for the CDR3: TGTGCCAGCAGCCCTTCCTCGGGACGTTACAACCCCCAGTACTTC.

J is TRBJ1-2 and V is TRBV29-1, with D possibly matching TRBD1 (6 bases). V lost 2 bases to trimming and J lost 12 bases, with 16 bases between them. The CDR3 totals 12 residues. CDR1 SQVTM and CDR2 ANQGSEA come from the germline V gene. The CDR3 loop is CSVENNRDSHTF. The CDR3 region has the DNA TGCAGCGTTGAAAACAACAGGGACTCTCACACCTTC.

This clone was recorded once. CDR3 nucleotides: TGCGCCAGCAGCTTGGCCTACAGGGGGAAAGAGACCCAGTACTTC. It encodes CASSLAYRGKETQYF. This chain connects TRBV5-1 to TRBJ2-5; TRBD1 matches 8 bases. The trim removed 0 bases at V and 3 bases at J, leaving 4 bases unmatched. Per germline, CDR1 SGHRS and CDR2 YFSETQ. The CDR3 is 15 residues long.